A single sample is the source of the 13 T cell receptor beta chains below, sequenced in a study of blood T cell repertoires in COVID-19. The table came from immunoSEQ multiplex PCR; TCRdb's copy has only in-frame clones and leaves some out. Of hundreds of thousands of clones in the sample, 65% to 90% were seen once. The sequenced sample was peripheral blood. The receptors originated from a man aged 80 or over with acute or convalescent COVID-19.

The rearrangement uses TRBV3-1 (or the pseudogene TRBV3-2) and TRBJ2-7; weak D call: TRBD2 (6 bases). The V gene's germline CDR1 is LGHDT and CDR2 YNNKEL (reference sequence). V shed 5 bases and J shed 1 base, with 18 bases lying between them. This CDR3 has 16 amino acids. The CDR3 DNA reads TGTGCCAGCAGCGCCCACGGGGGAAAAGGGTCCTACGAGCAGTACTTC. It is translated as CASSAHGGKGSYEQYF.

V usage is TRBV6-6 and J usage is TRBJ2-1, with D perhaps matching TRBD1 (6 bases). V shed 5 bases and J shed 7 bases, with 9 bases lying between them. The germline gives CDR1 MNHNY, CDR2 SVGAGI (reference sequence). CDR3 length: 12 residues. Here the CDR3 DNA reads TGTGCCAGCAGTCAGAGGGGGAATGAGCAGTTCTTC. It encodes CASSQRGNEQFF.

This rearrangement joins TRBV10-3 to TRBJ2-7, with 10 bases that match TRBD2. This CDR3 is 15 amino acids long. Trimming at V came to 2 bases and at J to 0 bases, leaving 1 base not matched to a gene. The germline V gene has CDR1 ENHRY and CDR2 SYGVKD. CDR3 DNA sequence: TGTGCCATCAGTGAGGCTAGCGGGAGCTCCTACGAGCAGTACTTC. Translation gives CAISEASGSSYEQYF.

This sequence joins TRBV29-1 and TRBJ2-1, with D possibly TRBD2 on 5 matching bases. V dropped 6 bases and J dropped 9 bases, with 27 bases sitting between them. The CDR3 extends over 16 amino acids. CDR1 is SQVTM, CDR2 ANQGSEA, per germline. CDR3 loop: CSVRSPDSPGSSEQFF. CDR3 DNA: TGCAGCGTCCGGTCCCCTGATAGCCCGGGATCGAGTGAGCAGTTCTTC.

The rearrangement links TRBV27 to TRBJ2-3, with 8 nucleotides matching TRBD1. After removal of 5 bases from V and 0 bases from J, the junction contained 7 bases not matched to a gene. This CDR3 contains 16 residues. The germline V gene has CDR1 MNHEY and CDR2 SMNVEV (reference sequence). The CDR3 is CASSPTGTGSTDTQYF. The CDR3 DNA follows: TGTGCCAGCAGTCCCACCGGGACAGGCAGCACAGATACGCAGTATTTT.

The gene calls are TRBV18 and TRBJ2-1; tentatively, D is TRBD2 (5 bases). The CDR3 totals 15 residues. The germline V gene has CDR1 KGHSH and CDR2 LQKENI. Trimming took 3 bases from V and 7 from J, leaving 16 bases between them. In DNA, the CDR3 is TGTGCCAGCTCACCCCCCGTAGCGCGCGATAATGAGCAGTTCTTC. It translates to CASSPPVARDNEQFF.

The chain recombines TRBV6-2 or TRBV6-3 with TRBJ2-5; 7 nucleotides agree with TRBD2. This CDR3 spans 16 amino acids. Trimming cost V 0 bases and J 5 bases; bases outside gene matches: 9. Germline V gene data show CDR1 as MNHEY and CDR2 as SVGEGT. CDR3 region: CASSYSAGETAETQYF. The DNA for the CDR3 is TGTGCCAGCAGTTACTCGGCGGGGGAAACGGCCGAGACCCAGTACTTC.

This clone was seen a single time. The CDR3 reads CASSSRGVTEAFF. As DNA, the CDR3 is TGTGCCAGCAGCTCCAGGGGGGTCACTGAAGCTTTCTTT. The chain recombines TRBV5-6 with TRBJ1-1; 7 positions agree with TRBD1. The junction had 3 bases not matched to a gene; V was cut back by 3 bases and J by 4 bases. The germline CDR1 and CDR2 sequences are SGHDT and YYEEEE. This CDR3 spans 13 amino acids. Full variable domain (missing parts from reference TRBV5-6 and TRBJ1-1): DAGVTQSPTHLIKTRGQQVTLRCSPKSGHDTVSWYQQALGQGPQFIFQYYEEEERQRGNFPDRFSGHQFPNYSSELNVNALLLGDSALYLCASSSRGVTEAFFGQGTRLTVV.

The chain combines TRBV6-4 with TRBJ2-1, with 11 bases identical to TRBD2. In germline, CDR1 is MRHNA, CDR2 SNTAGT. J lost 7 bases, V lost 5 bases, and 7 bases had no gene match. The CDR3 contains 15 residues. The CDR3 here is CASSTLAGGLNEQFF. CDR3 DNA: TGTGCCAGCAGTACATTAGCGGGAGGGCTAAATGAGCAGTTCTTC.

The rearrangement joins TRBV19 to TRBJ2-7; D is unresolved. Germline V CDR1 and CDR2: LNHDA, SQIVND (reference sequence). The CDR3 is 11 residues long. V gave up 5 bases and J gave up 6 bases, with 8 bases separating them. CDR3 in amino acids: CASSFQSEQYF. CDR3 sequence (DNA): TGTGCCAGTAGTTTCCAGTCCGAGCAGTACTTC.

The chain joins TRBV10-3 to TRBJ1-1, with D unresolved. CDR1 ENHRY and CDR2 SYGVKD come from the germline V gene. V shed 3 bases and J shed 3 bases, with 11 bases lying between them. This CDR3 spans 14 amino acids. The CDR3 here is CAISEAGRDTEAFF. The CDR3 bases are TGTGCCATCAGTGAAGCCGGGCGGGACACTGAAGCTTTCTTT.

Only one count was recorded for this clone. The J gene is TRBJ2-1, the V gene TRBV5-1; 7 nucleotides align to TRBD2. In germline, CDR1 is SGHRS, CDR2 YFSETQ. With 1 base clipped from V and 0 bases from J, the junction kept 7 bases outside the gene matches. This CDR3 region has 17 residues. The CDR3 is CASSLSGGGNSYNEQFF. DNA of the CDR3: TGCGCCAGCAGCTTGTCGGGCGGGGGAAACTCCTACAATGAGCAGTTCTTC.

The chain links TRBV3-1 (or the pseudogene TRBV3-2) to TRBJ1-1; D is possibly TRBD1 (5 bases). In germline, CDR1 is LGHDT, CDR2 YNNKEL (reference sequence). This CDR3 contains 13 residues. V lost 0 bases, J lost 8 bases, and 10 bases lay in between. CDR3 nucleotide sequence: TGTGCCAGCAGCCAAGATCCGGGGGGAGAAGCTTTCTTT. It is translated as CASSQDPGGEAFF.